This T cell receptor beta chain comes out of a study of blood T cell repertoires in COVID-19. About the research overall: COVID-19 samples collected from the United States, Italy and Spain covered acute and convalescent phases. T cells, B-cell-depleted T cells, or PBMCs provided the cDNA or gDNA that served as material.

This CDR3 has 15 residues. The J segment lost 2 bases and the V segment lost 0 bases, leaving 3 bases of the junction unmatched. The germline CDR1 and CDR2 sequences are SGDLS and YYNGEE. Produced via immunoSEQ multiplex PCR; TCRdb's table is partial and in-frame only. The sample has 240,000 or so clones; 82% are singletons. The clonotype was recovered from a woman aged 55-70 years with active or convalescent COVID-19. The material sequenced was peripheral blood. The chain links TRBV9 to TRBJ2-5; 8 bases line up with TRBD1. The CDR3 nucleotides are TGTGCCAGCAGCGTAGGACGACAGGGGCAAGAGACCCAGTACTTC. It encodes CASSVGRQGQETQYF.